This TCR beta chain comes out of a study of post-analysis software for immune sequencing data. Study-level results: A significant reduction in normalized Chao1 diversity was observed in multiple sclerosis patients versus controls. Among several TRBV segments more frequent in patients than controls were TRBV5-6, TRBV5-1 and TRBV20-1.

Comment on this clonotype: Its specificity is not known.

Trimming took 0 bases from V and 1 from J, leaving 14 bases between them. Germline V gives CDR1 MRHNA, CDR2 SNTAGT. CDR3 size: 17 residues. TCR beta libraries were prepared from cDNA with unique molecular identifiers. TCRdb ran MiXCR on the PCR reads and lists one entry per CDR3 protein. In the table there are fewer than 850,000 distinct CDR3 sequences, 25% to 30% of which are singletons. The V call is TRBV6-4, the J call TRBJ2-3; a possible D gene is TRBD2 (6 bases). Sequencing was performed on blood. This clonotype was obtained from a girl between 10 and 17 years old with multiple sclerosis. This CDR3 is CASSDSTTGGGTDTQYF. DNA for the CDR3: TGTGCCAGCAGTGACTCTACGACTGGAGGGGGCACAGATACGCAGTATTTT.